Listed below are T cell receptor beta chains from one sample, sequenced in a study of blood T cells in healthy people across ages. TCRdb recomputed calls from the 5' RACE reads with MiXCR, one row per CDR3 protein. The sample lists 700,000 to 800,000 distinct CDR3 sequences; roughly 45% were seen once. Sample: blood. These receptors all come from a woman aged 55-70 years in good health. CDR3s include the opening cysteine and the closing phenylalanine or tryptophan. A D gene is named only where the DNA matches it firmly. Size values are once, few and many counts, or a class for expanded clones, and some rows have none.

CASSAGMAGAGYTQYF	TGTGCCAGCAGCGCCGGGATGGCTGGGGCTGGGTATACGCAGTATTTT	16	few	-	TRBV7-3	TRBJ2-3
CASSTRTGINYGYTF	TGTGCCAGCAGCACCCGGACAGGGATTAACTATGGCTACACCTTC	15	few	TRBD1	TRBV7-2	TRBJ1-2
CASSWDDQGTQYF	TGTGCCAGCAGTTGGGACGACCAAGGGACCCAGTACTTC	13	-	-	TRBV27	TRBJ2-5
CASSCLSGDEQFF	TGTGCCAGCAGTTGTCTTTCCGGGGATGAGCAGTTCTTC	13	-	-	TRBV12-3/TRBV12-4	TRBJ2-1
CASSVRTGSYNEQFF	TGTGCCAGCAGTGTTAGGACAGGCTCCTACAACGAGCAGTTCTTC	15	-	TRBD1	TRBV6-4	TRBJ2-1
CASSVGLGMGGYTF	TGTGCCAGCAGCGTAGGGCTGGGAATGGGAGGCTACACCTTC	14	few	-	TRBV9	TRBJ1-2
CASSPRQGVGDMNTEAFF	TGTGCCAGCAGCCCCCGACAGGGGGTGGGGGACATGAACACTGAAGCTTTCTTT	18	-	TRBD1	TRBV7-3	TRBJ1-1
CASSLPAGGATQYF	TGTGCCAGCAGCTTACCAGCGGGAGGGGCGACCCAGTACTTC	14	-	TRBD2	TRBV7-2	TRBJ2-5
CASSTGEETQYF	TGTGCCAGCAGTACAGGGGAAGAGACCCAGTACTTC	12	few	TRBD1	TRBV25-1	TRBJ2-5
CSATTGGEWCEQYF	TGCAGTGCCACGACAGGGGGCGAATGGTGCGAGCAGTACTTC	14	once	TRBD1	TRBV20-1	TRBJ2-7
CSATGGVLDGYTF	TGCAGTGCTACGGGGGGGGTTTTGGATGGCTACACCTTC	13	few	-	TRBV20-1	TRBJ1-2